These T cell receptor beta chains were read from a single sample in a study of metastatic and nonmetastatic thyroid tumors. MiXCR was used by TCRdb to re-call the PCR reads. The sample lists 50,000 or so clones, about 25% occurring once. What was sequenced was blood. Receptor source: a male donor with papillary thyroid cancer or a benign thyroid nodule (not recorded which). Some clones in this sample may be carry-over from other donors' samples. The CDR3 runs from the conserved cysteine through the conserved F or W. The order of the fields is V gene, D gene, clone size, J gene, CDR3 protein, CDR3 DNA. D genes are given only for firm matches. Clone size, where shown, is once, few, many, or a class for clones that have expanded.

v_call: TRBV20-1; d_call: TRBD1; clone_size: -; j_call: TRBJ2-1; cdr3_aa: CSADGNRGSSYNEQFF; cdr3_nt: TGCAGTGCTGACGGAAACAGGGGTAGCTCCTACAATGAGCAGTTCTTC
v_call: TRBV11-2; d_call: TRBD2; clone_size: -; j_call: TRBJ2-7; cdr3_aa: CASSPPRRLASSYEQYF; cdr3_nt: TGTGCCAGCAGCCCACCCCGACGACTAGCGAGCTCCTACGAGCAGTACTTC
v_call: TRBV20-1; d_call: -; clone_size: many; j_call: TRBJ2-2; cdr3_aa: CSARGVGVVTGELFF; cdr3_nt: TGCAGTGCTAGGGGGGTTGGGGTCGTCACCGGGGAGCTGTTTTTT
v_call: TRBV6-2/TRBV6-3; d_call: TRBD1; clone_size: -; j_call: TRBJ2-7; cdr3_aa: CASSYRDRDEQYF; cdr3_nt: TGTGCCAGCAGTTACCGGGACAGGGACGAGCAGTACTTC
v_call: TRBV6-1; d_call: -; clone_size: few; j_call: TRBJ1-6; cdr3_aa: CASGRGNSPLHF; cdr3_nt: TGTGCCAGCGGACGAGGCAATTCACCCCTCCACTTT
v_call: TRBV7-9; d_call: TRBD1; clone_size: few; j_call: TRBJ2-5; cdr3_aa: CASSNRDSGVFETQYF; cdr3_nt: TGTGCCAGCAGCAACCGGGACAGCGGTGTTTTCGAGACCCAGTACTTC
v_call: TRBV18; d_call: -; clone_size: -; j_call: TRBJ1-6; cdr3_aa: CASSLGTLGESPLHF; cdr3_nt: TGTGCCAGCTCACTGGGGACACTTGGGGAATCACCCCTCCACTTT
v_call: TRBV6-1; d_call: -; clone_size: few; j_call: TRBJ1-6; cdr3_aa: CASSEGAGSPLHF; cdr3_nt: TGTGCCAGCAGCGAAGGGGCAGGGTCACCCCTCCACTTT
v_call: TRBV28; d_call: -; clone_size: -; j_call: TRBJ1-2; cdr3_aa: CASSLSGTTKRDGYTF; cdr3_nt: TGTGCCAGCAGTTTATCAGGGACCACAAAAAGGGATGGCTACACCTTC
v_call: TRBV12-3/TRBV12-4; d_call: -; clone_size: many; j_call: TRBJ2-7; cdr3_aa: CASSRSDRTYEQYF; cdr3_nt: TGTGCCAGCAGCCGTTCGGACAGAACCTACGAGCAGTACTTC
v_call: TRBV11-2; d_call: TRBD1; clone_size: many; j_call: TRBJ1-1; cdr3_aa: CASSSIPGGTEAFF; cdr3_nt: TGTGCCAGCAGCTCCATCCCAGGGGGCACTGAAGCTTTCTTT
v_call: TRBV4-1; d_call: -; clone_size: many; j_call: TRBJ1-3; cdr3_aa: CATSTADSGNTIYF; cdr3_nt: TGCGCCACGTCGACGGCGGACTCTGGAAACACCATATATTTT
v_call: TRBV19; d_call: -; clone_size: few; j_call: TRBJ1-1; cdr3_aa: CASRYGGRNTEAFF; cdr3_nt: TGTGCCAGTAGGTACGGAGGTCGGAACACTGAAGCTTTCTTT
v_call: TRBV20-1; d_call: -; clone_size: -; j_call: TRBJ2-7; cdr3_aa: CSARDSRAEIYEQYF; cdr3_nt: TGCAGTGCTAGAGATAGTAGGGCAGAAATCTACGAGCAGTACTTC
v_call: TRBV7-7; d_call: -; clone_size: many; j_call: TRBJ2-7; cdr3_aa: CASSLGPSNYVEQYF; cdr3_nt: TGTGCCAGCAGTTTAGGGCCGAGTAACTACGTAGAGCAGTACTTC
v_call: TRBV6-1; d_call: -; clone_size: -; j_call: TRBJ2-7; cdr3_aa: CATMSGVLYEQYF; cdr3_nt: TGTGCCACCATGAGTGGCGTTCTATACGAGCAGTACTTC
v_call: TRBV12-3/TRBV12-4; d_call: TRBD1; clone_size: many; j_call: TRBJ2-3; cdr3_aa: CASSPTGGNTDTQYF; cdr3_nt: TGTGCCAGCAGCCCCACAGGGGGCAACACAGATACGCAGTATTTT
v_call: TRBV28; d_call: -; clone_size: many; j_call: TRBJ2-7; cdr3_aa: CASSFLLDGLTYEQYF; cdr3_nt: TGTGCCAGCAGTTTCTTACTGGATGGGTTAACCTACGAGCAGTACTTC
v_call: TRBV10-3; d_call: -; clone_size: many; j_call: TRBJ1-2; cdr3_aa: CAISGTDNNYGYTF; cdr3_nt: TGTGCCATCAGTGGGACAGATAATAACTATGGCTACACCTTC
v_call: TRBV5-1; d_call: TRBD2; clone_size: many; j_call: TRBJ2-2; cdr3_aa: CASSSLTSGTGELFF; cdr3_nt: TGCGCCAGCAGCTCCTTGACTAGCGGTACCGGGGAGCTGTTTTTT
v_call: TRBV15; d_call: -; clone_size: medium-sized; j_call: TRBJ1-1; cdr3_aa: CATSRDQGKAFF; cdr3_nt: TGTGCCACCAGCAGAGATCAAGGGAAGGCTTTCTTT
v_call: TRBV11-3; d_call: -; clone_size: many; j_call: TRBJ2-7; cdr3_aa: CASSLSASYEQYF; cdr3_nt: TGTGCCAGCAGCTTATCGGCTAGCTACGAGCAGTACTTC
v_call: TRBV12-3/TRBV12-4; d_call: -; clone_size: many; j_call: TRBJ1-3; cdr3_aa: CASSFRVNSGNTIYF; cdr3_nt: TGTGCCAGCAGTTTCAGGGTGAACTCTGGAAACACCATATATTTT
v_call: TRBV18; d_call: -; clone_size: many; j_call: TRBJ1-3; cdr3_aa: CASSPITESTGNTIYF; cdr3_nt: TGTGCCAGCTCACCAATTACAGAATCAACTGGAAACACCATATATTTT
v_call: TRBV24-1; d_call: TRBD2; clone_size: many; j_call: TRBJ2-1; cdr3_aa: CATSGVRLAHSYNEQFF; cdr3_nt: TGTGCCACCAGTGGCGTCCGACTAGCGCACTCCTACAATGAGCAGTTCTTC
v_call: TRBV4-2; d_call: TRBD2; clone_size: many; j_call: TRBJ2-4; cdr3_aa: CASSQDSGGRYIQYF; cdr3_nt: TGTGCCAGCAGCCAAGACAGCGGGGGGAGGTACATTCAGTACTTC
v_call: TRBV27; d_call: -; clone_size: many; j_call: TRBJ2-4; cdr3_aa: CASRAPGVTNDIQYF; cdr3_nt: TGTGCCAGCAGGGCCCCGGGGGTGACAAATGACATTCAGTACTTC
v_call: TRBV4-1; d_call: -; clone_size: medium-sized; j_call: TRBJ2-2; cdr3_aa: CASSQEEPDRGGTGELFF; cdr3_nt: TGCGCCAGCAGCCAAGAGGAACCTGACAGGGGAGGGACCGGGGAGCTGTTTTTT
v_call: TRBV12-5; d_call: -; clone_size: -; j_call: TRBJ2-1; cdr3_aa: CASAQSGNEQFF; cdr3_nt: TGTGCTAGTGCCCAAAGCGGCAATGAGCAGTTCTTC
v_call: TRBV20-1; d_call: -; clone_size: -; j_call: TRBJ1-1; cdr3_aa: CSARDPGTFNTEAFF; cdr3_nt: TGCAGTGCTAGAGATCCCGGGACCTTTAACACTGAAGCTTTCTTT
v_call: TRBV7-2; d_call: -; clone_size: few; j_call: TRBJ2-7; cdr3_aa: CASSLSSQGMYEQYF; cdr3_nt: TGTGCCAGCAGCTTGAGTTCTCAAGGAATGTACGAGCAGTACTTC
v_call: TRBV10-3; d_call: -; clone_size: few; j_call: TRBJ2-7; cdr3_aa: CAISGGFIGGSYEQYF; cdr3_nt: TGTGCCATCAGTGGGGGTTTTATTGGGGGCTCCTACGAGCAGTACTTC
v_call: TRBV30; d_call: -; clone_size: -; j_call: TRBJ2-1; cdr3_aa: CAWVDSNEQFF; cdr3_nt: TGTGCCTGGGTAGACTCCAATGAGCAGTTCTTC
v_call: TRBV27; d_call: -; clone_size: medium-sized; j_call: TRBJ2-7; cdr3_aa: CASSSLPGYYEQYF; cdr3_nt: TGTGCCAGCAGTTCCCTCCCGGGCTACTACGAGCAGTACTTC
v_call: TRBV11-2; d_call: TRBD2; clone_size: -; j_call: TRBJ2-1; cdr3_aa: CASSPNSGGIDEQFF; cdr3_nt: TGTGCCAGCAGCCCAAATAGCGGGGGTATAGATGAGCAGTTCTTC
v_call: TRBV10-2; d_call: TRBD2; clone_size: many; j_call: TRBJ2-1; cdr3_aa: CASSSTSGRVNEQFF; cdr3_nt: TGCGCCAGCAGCTCCACTAGCGGGAGAGTTAATGAGCAGTTCTTC
v_call: TRBV28; d_call: -; clone_size: many; j_call: TRBJ2-1; cdr3_aa: CASSFGEIPYNEQFF; cdr3_nt: TGTGCCAGCAGTTTCGGAGAGATCCCCTACAATGAGCAGTTCTTC
v_call: TRBV28; d_call: -; clone_size: many; j_call: TRBJ2-4; cdr3_aa: CASSRGSGSNIQYF; cdr3_nt: TGTGCCAGCAGTAGGGGATCAGGGAGTAACATTCAGTACTTC
v_call: TRBV6-1; d_call: TRBD1; clone_size: few; j_call: TRBJ1-2; cdr3_aa: CASSTQGASGSGYTF; cdr3_nt: TGTGCCAGCAGTACACAGGGGGCGTCAGGATCGGGCTACACCTTC
v_call: TRBV30; d_call: -; clone_size: many; j_call: TRBJ2-7; cdr3_aa: CACKGFRSYEQYF; cdr3_nt: TGTGCCTGTAAGGGGTTCAGGAGCTACGAGCAGTACTTC
v_call: TRBV6-1; d_call: -; clone_size: few; j_call: TRBJ1-2; cdr3_aa: CASSEVGNYGYTF; cdr3_nt: TGTGCCAGCAGCGAAGTTGGCAACTATGGCTACACCTTC
v_call: TRBV5-1; d_call: TRBD2; clone_size: -; j_call: TRBJ2-3; cdr3_aa: CASRLWLAGETDTQYF; cdr3_nt: TGCGCCAGCAGGCTCTGGCTAGCGGGAGAAACTGATACGCAGTATTTT
v_call: TRBV4-1; d_call: -; clone_size: many; j_call: TRBJ2-1; cdr3_aa: CASSRLSDFYNEQFF; cdr3_nt: TGCGCCAGCAGCCGGCTTTCGGACTTCTACAATGAGCAGTTCTTC
v_call: TRBV20-1; d_call: TRBD2; clone_size: few; j_call: TRBJ2-1; cdr3_aa: CSTTHRDYWESHEQFF; cdr3_nt: TGCAGTACCACGCACCGGGACTATTGGGAGTCGCATGAGCAGTTCTTC
v_call: TRBV20-1; d_call: -; clone_size: many; j_call: TRBJ2-1; cdr3_aa: CSATQGNYNEQFF; cdr3_nt: TGCAGTGCTACACAGGGCAACTACAATGAGCAGTTCTTC
v_call: TRBV20-1; d_call: -; clone_size: many; j_call: TRBJ1-3; cdr3_aa: CSARGSPRGNTIYF; cdr3_nt: TGCAGTGCTAGAGGGAGCCCCAGAGGAAACACCATATATTTT
v_call: TRBV9; d_call: -; clone_size: many; j_call: TRBJ2-7; cdr3_aa: CASSVAASSYEQYF; cdr3_nt: TGTGCCAGCAGCGTAGCGGCTAGCTCCTACGAGCAGTACTTC
v_call: TRBV6-4; d_call: -; clone_size: many; j_call: TRBJ2-3; cdr3_aa: CASSDGHTDTQYF; cdr3_nt: TGTGCCAGCAGTGACGGGCACACAGATACGCAGTATTTT
v_call: TRBV19; d_call: TRBD2; clone_size: many; j_call: TRBJ2-1; cdr3_aa: CASSGLAGRNEQFF; cdr3_nt: TGTGCCAGTTCAGGACTAGCGGGGCGCAATGAGCAGTTCTTC
v_call: TRBV30; d_call: -; clone_size: medium-sized; j_call: TRBJ2-2; cdr3_aa: CAWKLTNTGELFF; cdr3_nt: TGTGCCTGGAAACTCACGAACACCGGGGAGCTGTTTTTT